One and the same sample provided the 9 T cell receptor delta chains below, sequenced in a study of γδ T cells in repeated Plasmodium falciparum infection. TCRdb re-called the multiplex PCR reads through CATT. This table has tens of thousands of delta-chain clones, roughly 1.8% appearing once. Gammadelta T cells were flow-sorted from PBMC into Vgamma9/Vdelta2+ and Vdelta2-negative populations for bulk analysis. The sample was gamma-delta T cells from blood. These receptors were taken from a pool of human donors (malaria-infected and uninfected, not separated).

Of note for this clone: It differs at one base from a far larger clone, so likely a read error. Other DNA variants within this sample encode the same CDR3. V usage is TRDV2 and J usage is TRDJ1, with 8 bases that match TRDD3. Here the J gene was assigned by germline matching of the DNA, as TCRdb has none. Germline-derived CDR1 and CDR2 are GEAIGNYY and EKD. Germline trimming cut 1 base from V and 0 bases from J; bases unmatched to any gene: 18. There are 20 residues in the CDR3. CDR3 nucleotide sequence: TGTGCCTGTGACACTCTTCCCGGGACTGGGGGTCTACTAGACACCGATAAACTCATCTTT. It yields the protein CACDTLPGTGGLLDTDKLIF.

This clone was counted between two and nine times. With only one base between it and a far larger clone, this is likely a read error. This sample also contains other DNA sequences that code for the same CDR3. The chain couples TRDV1 to TRDJ1; D might be TRDD3 (6 bases). Trimming cost V 7 bases and J 1 base, with 49 bases left between them. The CDR3 spans 26 residues. Germline V gives CDR1 TSWWSYY, CDR2 QGS. The CDR3 sequence is CALEKLRTWRGQQLLGDTLGTDKLIF. Here the CDR3 DNA reads TGTGCTCTTGAGAAGCTACGGACGTGGAGAGGGCAACAATTACTGGGTGATACCTTAGGCACCGATAAACTCATCTTT.

Concerning this clone itself: TCRdb shows a much larger clone's protein in place of this DNA's translation, and the two differ at residue 8, likely through a read error; the protein shown is translated from the DNA. The J gene is TRDJ1, the V gene TRDV1, with 7 positions matching TRDD3. In the absence of a J gene in TCRdb, the DNA was matched to germline to assign it here. J was trimmed by 0 bases and V by 2 bases; bases with no gene match: 9. Germline values: CDR1 TSWWSYY, CDR2 QGS. The CDR3 is 17 amino acids. CDR3 in amino acids: CALGERTSGDYTDKLIF. For the CDR3, the DNA is TGTGCTCTTGGGGAAAGAACTTCGGGGGATTACACCGATAAACTCATCTTT.

In this sample, this clone turned up many times. A read error is the likely source, as a far larger clone sits one nucleotide away. At the DNA level, this CDR3 is encoded by other sequences in the same sample as well. This rearrangement joins TRDV1 to TRDJ1; D is possibly TRDD3 (5 bases). Germline V gene data show CDR1 as TSWWSYY and CDR2 as QGS. This CDR3 spans 17 amino acids. CDR3 nucleotide sequence: TGTGCCCTTGGGGAACGGTATCCGGGGTATGTTTCCGATAAACTCATCTTT. Translation gives CALGERYPGYVSDKLIF.

This clone was counted at least ten times. V gene TRDV3 combines with J gene TRDJ3; 9 nucleotides align to TRDD3. J lost 0 bases, V lost 5 bases, and 20 bases had no gene match. The CDR3 is 21 amino acids. The germline V gene has CDR1 TVYSNPD and CDR2 GDNSRS (reference sequence). The CDR3 reads CALLPPVTGGGSSWDTRQMFF. CDR3 in DNA: TGTGCCCTACTACCACCTGTGACTGGGGGAGGGAGCTCCTGGGACACCCGACAGATGTTTTTC.

This clone was counted a few times. The mismatch at residue 16 between this DNA's translation and the TCRdb protein of a much larger clone likely reflects a read error; the protein shown is translated from the DNA. The genes are TRDV1 and TRDJ1; 10 bases are shared with TRDD3. Germline V gene lookup returns CDR1 TSWWSYY and CDR2 QGS. The CDR3 consists of 21 residues. V gave up 2 bases and J gave up 3 bases; unmatched junction bases: 21. CDR3 protein: CALGECHLDRGGYGYADKLIF. DNA of the CDR3: TGTGCTCTTGGGGAATGCCACCTAGACCGCGGGGGATACGGGTACGCCGATAAACTCATCTTT.

This clone appeared a few times. This likely stems from a read error, as it lies one base from a far larger clone. This sample includes further DNA sequences coding for the same CDR3. V usage is TRDV2 and J usage is TRDJ1; 11 bases align to TRDD3. The J gene, missing from TCRdb, was assigned here through DNA to germline matching. The CDR3 runs 23 residues. Trimming cost V 5 bases and J 2 bases; bases outside gene matches: 30. CDR1 is GEAIGNYY and CDR2 is EKD in the germline V gene. CDR3 in DNA: TGTGCCTGTGTAGTCCGAGGATTCGGGGCTAGGGTCCGACTGGGGGATAATACCGATAAACTCATCTTT. It is translated as CACVVRGFGARVRLGDNTDKLIF.

This clone has more than one count but fewer than ten. The protein that TCRdb holds for this DNA derives from a much larger clone and differs from the translated DNA at residue 5, which likely indicates a read error; the protein shown here is translated from the DNA. CDR3 in amino acids: CALGKLAFLPRPRTDKLIF. As DNA, the CDR3 is TGTGCTCTTGGGAAACTCGCCTTCCTACCGCGGCCTCGCACCGATAAACTCATCTTT. The chain combines TRDV1 with TRDJ1; 9 bases line up with TRDD2. This CDR3 is 19 amino acids long. Germline lookup yields CDR1 TSWWSYY and CDR2 QGS.

This clone occurred a few times. TCRdb pairs this DNA with a much larger clone's protein that differs at residue 12, likely a read error; the protein shown was translated from the DNA. The J gene is TRDJ1, the V gene TRDV1; weak D call: TRDD2 (6 bases). This CDR3 is built from 20 residues. Germline lookup yields CDR1 TSWWSYY and CDR2 QGS. Trimming left V 1 base short and J 0 bases short, with 24 bases between. The CDR3 region has the DNA TGTGCTCTTGGGGAACCCCCGGAAGACCTTCCCCGAAAGTACACCGATAAACTCATCTTT. Amino acid sequence: CALGEPPEDLPRKYTDKLIF.